The 14 T cell receptor beta chains below come from one sample, sequenced in a study of T-cell reconstitution after alpha-beta-depleted transplantation in children. Unique molecular identifiers were used to barcode this TCRbeta library. TCRdb fed the PCR reads into MiXCR, producing one record per CDR3 protein. The sample lists 450,000 to 500,000 distinct CDR3 sequences; roughly an eighth were seen once. This specimen was PBMCs from the stem cell graft donor, taken from the stem cell graft. Receptors were obtained from a human donor who donated a stem cell graft to a child with combined immunodeficiency.

There are a few counts of this clonotype. This sequence joins TRBV14 and TRBJ2-1; D may be TRBD2 (5 bases). Looked up from germline, CDR1 is SGHDN and CDR2 is FVKESK. This CDR3 comprises 15 residues. Deletions cut 2 bases from V and 8 bases from J, with 16 bases between. The CDR3 nucleotides read TGTGCCAGCAGCCAATTAGAGGGTTTCCGACATGAGCAGTTCTTC. As protein: CASSQLEGFRHEQFF.

J is TRBJ2-1 and V is TRBV19, with 11 bases identical to TRBD1. Germline CDR1 and CDR2: LNHDA and SQIVND (reference sequence). V lost 5 bases, J lost 7 bases, and 7 bases stayed unmatched. The CDR3 has 15 residues. Written as DNA, the CDR3 is TGTGCCAGTAGTTGGGCCGGGACAGGGGGGAATGAGCAGTTCTTC. This translates into CASSWAGTGGNEQFF. The complete variable domain, with remaining parts taken from reference TRBV19 and TRBJ2-1, reads DGGITQSPKYLFRKEGQNVTLSCEQNLNHDAMYWYRQDPGQGLRLIYYSQIVNDFQKGDIAEGYSVSREKKESFPLTVTSAQKNPTAFYLCASSWAGTGGNEQFFGPGTRLTVL.

This clonotype was picked up many times. CDR3 coding DNA: TGCAGTGCTAGCCCCCCGGGAGTAGATACGCAGTATTTT. It is translated as CSASPPGVDTQYF. The chain recombines TRBV20-1 with TRBJ2-3, with D possibly being TRBD2 (6 bases). The CDR3 spans 13 residues. The V end was cut by 3 bases, the J end by 5 bases, with 12 bases between. Germline CDR1 and CDR2: DFQATT and SNEGSKA (reference sequence).

The chain employs TRBV6-5 and TRBJ1-4, with a tentative D call TRBD1 (6 bases). The V gene lost 6 bases and the J gene lost 11 bases, with 19 bases spanning the gap. Germline assignment: CDR1 MNHEY and CDR2 SVGAGI. This CDR3 has 14 residues. This CDR3 reads CASSPRPEGGKLFF. The CDR3, as DNA: TGTGCCAGCAGCCCACGACCGGAGGGGGGGAAACTGTTTTTT.

About this clonotype itself: At one end, the junction sequence differs from germline, possibly due to a read error. CDR3: CCATRGAETQYF. The CDR3 nucleotides read TGCTGTGCTACCAGGGGGGCAGAGACCCAGTACTTC. V and J are TRBV20-1 and TRBJ2-5; TRBD1 might be the D (7 bases). The CDR3 spans 12 residues. From germline, CDR1 is DFQATT and CDR2 SNEGSKA (reference sequence).

The chain recombines TRBV3-1 with TRBJ2-7, with D possibly called TRBD1 or TRBD2 (5 bases each). This CDR3 has 13 residues. The V gene lost 1 base and the J gene lost 5 bases, with 9 bases spanning the gap. Germline V gives CDR1 LGHDT, CDR2 YNNKEL (reference sequence). The CDR3, as DNA: TGTGCCAGCAGCCAAGGGATGGGGGACGAGCAGTACTTC. Encoded protein: CASSQGMGDEQYF.

This clonotype showed up many times. V gene TRBV5-1 combines with J gene TRBJ2-5, with TRBD1 as a possible D gene (5 bases). Germline V gives CDR1 SGHRS, CDR2 YFSETQ. The CDR3 has 15 residues. The V end lost 2 bases, the J end lost 5 bases, and 16 bases lay between the germline ends. CDR3 coding DNA: TGCGCCAGCAGCTTACGACAGTCGGATGTGGAGACCCAGTACTTC. Encoded protein: CASSLRQSDVETQYF. Full variable domain (outside the CDR3, taken from reference TRBV5-1 and TRBJ2-5): KAGVTQTPRYLIKTRGQQVTLSCSPISGHRSVSWYQQTPGQGLQFLFEYFSETQRNKGNFPGRFSGRQFSNSRSEMNVSTLELGDSALYLCASSLRQSDVETQYFGPGTRLLVL.

The chain uses TRBV29-1 and TRBJ2-7; D unresolved. Looked up from germline, CDR1 is SQVTM and CDR2 is ANQGSEA. This CDR3 has 13 amino acids. Between the trimmed V and J ends, which lost 1 base and 3 bases, there was a span of 10 bases. The CDR3 DNA follows: TGCAGCGTTGAAGGGAAAGATATCTACGAGCAGTACTTC. Protein: CSVEGKDIYEQYF.

This chain uses TRBV15 with TRBJ2-1, with D possibly matching TRBD2 (5 bases). Germline CDR1 LNHNV, CDR2 YYDKDF (reference sequence). The length of the CDR3 is 14 residues. V lost 0 bases and J 14 bases, leaving 17 bases between the germline ends. Written as DNA, the CDR3 is TGTGCCACCAGCAGAGATTTTCTGGGGAGCCAAAAGTTCTTC. It translates to CATSRDFLGSQKFF.

This clonotype was seen repeatedly, ten times or more. The chain couples TRBV6-2 or TRBV6-3 to TRBJ2-1, with D possibly called TRBD1 or TRBD2 (5 bases each). Trimming took off 4 bases at V and 1 base at J, with 11 bases between the two ends. This CDR3 has 15 amino acids. Germline-derived CDR1 and CDR2 are MNHEY and SVGEGT. The CDR3 bases are TGTGCCAGCAGTTTTACGGGGCCTTCCTACAATGAGCAGTTCTTC. Its protein is CASSFTGPSYNEQFF.

The gene calls are TRBV4-3 and TRBJ2-2, with unresolved D. V shed 0 bases and J shed 1 base, with 6 bases lying between them. CDR3 length: 15 amino acids. Germline CDR1 is LGHNA and CDR2 is YSLEER. This chain's CDR3 is CASSQDVRNTGELFF. In DNA form, the CDR3 reads TGCGCCAGCAGCCAAGACGTTAGGAACACCGGGGAGCTGTTTTTT.

The chain combines TRBV20-1 with TRBJ1-1, with D hard to call. This CDR3 is built from 11 residues. The germline gives CDR1 DFQATT, CDR2 SNEGSKA (reference sequence). V gave up 4 bases and J gave up 5 bases, with 8 bases separating them. CDR3 sequence reads: CSAIDLTEAFF. The CDR3 bases are TGCAGTGCTATCGACCTTACTGAAGCTTTCTTT.

This chain joins TRBV5-1 and TRBJ2-1; TRBD2 is a possible D gene (6 bases). Between the trimmed V and J ends, which lost 2 bases and 7 bases, there was a span of 22 bases. Germline assignment: CDR1 SGHRS and CDR2 YFSETQ. This CDR3 has 17 amino acids. CDR3 sequence: CASSLIGGGQGWNEQFF. The CDR3 coding sequence is TGCGCCAGCAGCTTAATAGGAGGAGGGCAGGGTTGGAATGAGCAGTTCTTC.

This clonotype came up a few times. CDR3 coding DNA: TGTGCCAGCAGCTTGGCCACGGCTAGCGGGGACTCCTACGAGCAGTACTTC. Protein sequence: CASSLATASGDSYEQYF. This rearrangement joins TRBV5-4 to TRBJ2-7, with TRBD2 identical over 9 bases. CDR1 and CDR2 (germline): SGHNT, YYREEE (reference sequence). This CDR3 contains 17 residues. With 0 bases clipped from V and 0 bases from J, the junction kept 7 bases outside the gene matches. The whole variable domain, filled in from reference TRBV5-4 and TRBJ2-7, reads ETGVTQSPTHLIKTRGQQVTLRCSSQSGHNTVSWYQQALGQGPQFIFQYYREEENGRGNFPPRFSGLQFPNYSSELNVNALELDDSALYLCASSLATASGDSYEQYFGPGTRLTVT.